The source of this T cell receptor beta chain is a study of cytomegalovirus exposure and HLA in healthy donors. The PCR was carried out with 60 Vbeta primers and 13 Jbeta primers. Generated by immunoSEQ multiplex PCR, the TCRdb table keeps only in-frame clones and is missing some. The sample includes about 160,000 clones, approximately 77% of them seen just once. This clone has more than one count but fewer than ten. Its specificity is unknown. The germline CDR1 and CDR2 sequences are MGHDK and SYGVNS. This CDR3 region has 16 residues. The V end was cut by 6 bases, the J end by 6 bases, with 18 bases between. Overall study findings and caveats: In a later analysis, HLA-associated TCR beta chains were more clonally expanded than equally common others. Among the most significant clusters, several appeared linked to common viral pathogens in a later analysis. Apparent HLA restriction characterized most CMV-associated TCR beta chains in a later analysis. The authors judged a highly shared variant cluster likely a sequencing artifact.

The clonotype originates from a male donor in good health and CMV-seropositive. The rearrangement links TRBV25-1 to TRBJ1-6, with D possibly TRBD1 on 5 matching bases. The sample comprised PBMCs. CDR3 nucleotides: TGTGCCAGCAGCGAGACAGTTTCCTTCGGTAATTCACCCCTCCACTTT. Its translation is CASSETVSFGNSPLHF.